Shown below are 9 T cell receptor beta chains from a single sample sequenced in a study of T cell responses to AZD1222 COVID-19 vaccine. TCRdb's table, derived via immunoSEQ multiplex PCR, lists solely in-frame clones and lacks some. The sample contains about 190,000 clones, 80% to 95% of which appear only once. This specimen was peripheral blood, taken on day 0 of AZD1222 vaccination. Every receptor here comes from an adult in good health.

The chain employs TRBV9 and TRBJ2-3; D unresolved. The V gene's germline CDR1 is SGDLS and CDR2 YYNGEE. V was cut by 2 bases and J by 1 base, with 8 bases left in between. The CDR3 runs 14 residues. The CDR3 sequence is CASSVHTRTDTQYF. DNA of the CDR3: TGTGCCAGCAGCGTTCACACTCGCACAGATACGCAGTATTTT.

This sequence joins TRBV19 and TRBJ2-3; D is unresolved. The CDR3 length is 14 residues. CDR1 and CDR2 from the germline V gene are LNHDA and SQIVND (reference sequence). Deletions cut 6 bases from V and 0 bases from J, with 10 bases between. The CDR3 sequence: CASSPGPSTDTQYF. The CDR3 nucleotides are TGTGCCAGTAGCCCTGGCCCGAGCACAGATACGCAGTATTTT.

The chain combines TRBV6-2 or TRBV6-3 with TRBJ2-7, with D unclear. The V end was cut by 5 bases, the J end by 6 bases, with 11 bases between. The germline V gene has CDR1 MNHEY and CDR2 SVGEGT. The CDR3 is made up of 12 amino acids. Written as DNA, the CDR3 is TGTGCCAGCAGTCCCCCGATGTTCGAGCAGTACTTC. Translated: CASSPPMFEQYF.

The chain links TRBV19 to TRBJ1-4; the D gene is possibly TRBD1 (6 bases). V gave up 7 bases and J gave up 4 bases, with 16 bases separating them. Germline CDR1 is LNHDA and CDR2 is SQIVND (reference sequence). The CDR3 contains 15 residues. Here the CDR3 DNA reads TGTGCCAGTAACAGAGGGAGGGGGGTTAATGAAAAACTGTTTTTT. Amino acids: CASNRGRGVNEKLFF.

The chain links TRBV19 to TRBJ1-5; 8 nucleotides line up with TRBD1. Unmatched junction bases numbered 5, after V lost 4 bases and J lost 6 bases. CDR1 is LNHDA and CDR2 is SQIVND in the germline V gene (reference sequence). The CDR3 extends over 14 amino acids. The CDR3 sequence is CASSSQGAVQPQHF. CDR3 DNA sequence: TGTGCCAGTAGTAGCCAGGGGGCCGTTCAGCCCCAGCATTTT. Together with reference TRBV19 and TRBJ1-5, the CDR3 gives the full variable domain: DGGITQSPKYLFRKEGQNVTLSCEQNLNHDAMYWYRQDPGQGLRLIYYSQIVNDFQKGDIAEGYSVSREKKESFPLTVTSAQKNPTAFYLCASSSQGAVQPQHFGDGTRLSIL.

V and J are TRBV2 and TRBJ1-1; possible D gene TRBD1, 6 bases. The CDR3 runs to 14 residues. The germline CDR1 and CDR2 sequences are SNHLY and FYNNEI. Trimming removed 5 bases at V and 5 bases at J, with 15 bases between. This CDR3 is CASSSGGGATEAFF. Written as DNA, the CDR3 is TGTGCCAGCAGTTCCGGAGGGGGAGCTACTGAAGCTTTCTTT.

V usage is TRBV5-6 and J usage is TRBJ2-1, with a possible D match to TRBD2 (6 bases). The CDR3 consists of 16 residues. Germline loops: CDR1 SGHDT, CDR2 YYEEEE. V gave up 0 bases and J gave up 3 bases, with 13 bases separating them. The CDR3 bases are TGTGCCAGCAGCTTGGATCAGGGAGGTCACTACAATGAGCAGTTCTTC. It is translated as CASSLDQGGHYNEQFF.

This CDR3 reads CASSFESLGVANTIYF. DNA of the CDR3: TGTGCCAGCAGCTTCGAAAGTCTGGGGGTGGCGAACACCATATATTTT. V and J are TRBV11-2 and TRBJ1-3, with D possibly TRBD1 on 5 matching bases. Looked up from germline, CDR1 is SGHAT and CDR2 is FQNNGV. The CDR3 sequence is 16 residues long. Between the trimmed V and J ends, which lost 3 bases and 7 bases, there was a span of 19 bases. Using reference TRBV11-2 and TRBJ1-3 for the parts outside the CDR3, the full variable domain is EAGVAQSPRYKIIEKRQSVAFWCNPISGHATLYWYQQILGQGPKLLIQFQNNGVVDDSQLPKDRFSAERLKGVDSTLKIQPAKLEDSAVYLCASSFESLGVANTIYFGEGSWLTVV.

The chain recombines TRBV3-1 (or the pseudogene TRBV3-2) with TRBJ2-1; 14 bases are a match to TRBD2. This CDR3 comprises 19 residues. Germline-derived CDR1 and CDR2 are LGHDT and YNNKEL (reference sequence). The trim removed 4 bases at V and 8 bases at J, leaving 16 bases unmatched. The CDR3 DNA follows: TGTGCCAGCAGCCTTTCTCTGGGACTAGCGGGGGCAGGTCCCCATGAGCAGTTCTTC. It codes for CASSLSLGLAGAGPHEQFF.